Below, 19 T cell receptor beta chains from the same sample are listed, as sequenced in a study of T cell changes during pregnancy in multiple sclerosis. TCRdb keeps only in-frame clones here, not all; method: immunoSEQ multiplex PCR. The data show about 110,000 clones, 91% seen once. The sequencing here drew on peripheral blood, taken before pregnancy. The receptors originated from a female donor with multiple sclerosis, enrolled in a pregnancy study.

A single count supports this clone. The J gene is TRBJ2-5, the V gene TRBV10-3; perhaps TRBD2 as D (5 bases). CDR1 is ENHRY and CDR2 is SYGVKD in the germline V gene. Trimming pared 0 bases from V and 5 bases from J, leaving 13 bases between. The length of the CDR3 is 15 residues. Written as DNA, the CDR3 is TGTGCCATCAGTGAGTCGGCTAGCTTAGTGGAGACCCAGTACTTC. This sequence encodes CAISESASLVETQYF.

This chain joins TRBV5-6 and TRBJ1-5, with D possibly being TRBD1 (5 bases). This CDR3 contains 14 residues. Trimming removed 4 bases from V and 7 bases from J, with 15 bases in between. The germline CDR1 and CDR2 sequences are SGHDT and YYEEEE. The CDR3 DNA reads as TGTGCCAGCAGCGATGGTCAGGGTTGGCAGCCCCAGCATTTT. It yields the protein CASSDGQGWQPQHF.

For this clone: The junction differs from germline at one of its ends, possibly a read error. The rearrangement joins TRBV6-6 to TRBJ2-7; possibly TRBD1 for D (6 bases). The CDR3 loop spans 9 amino acids. From germline, CDR1 is MNHNY and CDR2 SVGAGI (reference sequence). CDR3 sequence: CASSYSTGF. In DNA form, the CDR3 reads TGTGCCAGCAGTTACTCGACAGGCTTC.

The chain combines TRBV7-9 with TRBJ2-6; TRBD1 matches 7 bases. Per germline, CDR1 SEHNR and CDR2 FQNEAQ (reference sequence). V lost 10 bases, J lost 0 bases, and 9 bases stayed unmatched. CDR3 length: 16 residues. The DNA for the CDR3 is TGTGCCAAGATCCGGGACAGTGACTCTGGGGCCAACGTCCTGACTTTC. Protein product: CAKIRDSDSGANVLTF.

The rearrangement joins TRBV6-5 to TRBJ1-2; D might be TRBD1 (5 bases). The CDR3 is 15 residues long. The V end was cut by 2 bases, the J end by 2 bases, with 12 bases between. Germline assignment: CDR1 MNHEY and CDR2 SVGAGI. The CDR3 DNA reads as TGTGCCAGCAGTTACGGGGCAGGGCGGAACTATGGCTACACCTTC. Translated, it gives CASSYGAGRNYGYTF.

This clone occurred once. Mismatch with germline at one junction end may stem from a read error. The same CDR3 is also encoded by other DNA sequences in this sample. The J gene is TRBJ1-6, the V gene TRBV9; D is undetermined. Germline CDR1 SGDLS, CDR2 YYNGEE. There are 12 residues in the CDR3. DNA of the CDR3: TGTGCCAGTAGCGTCCTCGGTTCACCCCTCCACTTT. Translation gives CASSVLGSPLHF. The complete variable domain, with remaining parts taken from reference TRBV9 and TRBJ1-6, reads DSGVTQTPKHLITATGQRVTLRCSPRSGDLSVYWYQQSLDQGLQFLIQYYNGEERAKGNILERFSAQQFPDLHSELNLSSLELGDSALYFCASSVLGSPLHFGNGTRLTVT.

V usage is TRBV28 and J usage is TRBJ1-1; tentatively, D is TRBD1 (6 bases). Looked up from germline, CDR1 is MDHEN and CDR2 is SYDVKM. The CDR3 runs to 16 residues. Trimming took off 3 bases at V and 4 bases at J, with 18 bases between the two ends. The CDR3 sequence: CASSFVPWARGTEAFF. As DNA, the CDR3 is TGTGCCAGCAGTTTCGTCCCTTGGGCCAGGGGCACTGAAGCTTTCTTT.

The rearrangement links TRBV10-1 to TRBJ2-1, with a tentative D call TRBD2 (6 bases). Germline CDR1 and CDR2: WNHNN and SYGVQD (reference sequence). The CDR3 runs 14 residues. With 7 bases removed from V and 7 bases from J, the gap between germline ends came to 17 bases. The CDR3 reads CASTNSSVRNEQFF. In nucleotides, the CDR3 is TGCGCCAGCACTAACTCTAGCGTCCGGAATGAGCAGTTCTTC.

This chain joins TRBV7-2 and TRBJ1-2; 7 nucleotides match TRBD1. V lost 3 bases to trimming and J lost 5 bases; unmatched junction nucleotides: 15. Germline CDR1 SGHTA, CDR2 FQGNSA. The CDR3 has 17 residues. This chain's CDR3 is CASSFKSGQAYSYGYTF. Here the CDR3 DNA reads TGTGCCAGCAGCTTTAAATCAGGACAGGCTTACTCATATGGCTACACCTTC.

The chain recombines TRBV2 with TRBJ2-3, with D unclear. The V end lost 9 bases, the J end lost 2 bases, and 12 bases lay between the germline ends. CDR1 and CDR2 (germline): SNHLY, FYNNEI. This CDR3 region has 13 residues. This chain's CDR3 is CASRVTHTDTQYF. The CDR3 nucleotides read TGTGCCAGTCGGGTGACCCACACAGATACGCAGTATTTT.

The chain carries TRBV28 and TRBJ2-1, with D possibly TRBD2 on 5 matching bases. The CDR3 sequence is 15 residues long. Per germline, CDR1 MDHEN and CDR2 SYDVKM. Deletions cut 5 bases from V and 4 bases from J, with 15 bases between. The CDR3 DNA follows: TGTGCCAGCAGTGGGGATGGACTCGATTACAATGAGCAGTTCTTC. Translated, it gives CASSGDGLDYNEQFF.

The chain uses TRBV21-1 and TRBJ1-3; the D call in the table, TRBD1, was not verified against the DNA. TRBV21-1 is a pseudogene segment. This CDR3 comprises 15 residues. CDR3 protein: CARPTTNRGGNTIYF. The CDR3 region has the DNA TGTGCCAGGCCTACCACTAACAGGGGCGGAAACACCATATATTTT.

The J gene is TRBJ1-1, the V gene TRBV28, with 7 bases that match TRBD1. This CDR3 spans 13 amino acids. Germline-derived CDR1 and CDR2 are MDHEN and SYDVKM. V lost 3 bases, J lost 6 bases, and 4 bases stayed unmatched. This chain's CDR3 is CASSFRGEAEAFF. The DNA of the CDR3 is TGTGCCAGCAGTTTCAGGGGGGAGGCTGAAGCTTTCTTT.

The chain couples TRBV7-2 to TRBJ2-5; TRBD2 might be the D (6 bases). The V end was cut by 3 bases, the J end by 4 bases, with 12 bases between. The V gene's germline CDR1 is SGHTA and CDR2 FQGNSA. The CDR3 is 14 amino acids. The CDR3 DNA reads as TGTGCCAGCAGCTTTTGGCAGGGAGGAGAGACCCAGTACTTC. Translated: CASSFWQGGETQYF.

The gene calls are TRBV7-9 and TRBJ2-3; tentative D call: TRBD1 (6 bases). The CDR3 consists of 18 residues. Germline V gene lookup returns CDR1 SEHNR and CDR2 FQNEAQ (reference sequence). Trimming took 4 bases from V and 5 from J, leaving 25 bases between them. CDR3 loop: CASSYYPSNRDGQDTQYF. DNA of the CDR3: TGTGCCAGCAGCTATTACCCCTCAAACAGGGACGGCCAAGATACGCAGTATTTT.

The rearrangement uses TRBV28 and TRBJ2-3, with D possibly TRBD1 on 5 matching bases. The V end was cut by 2 bases, the J end by 1 base, with 22 bases between. This CDR3 has 19 residues. CDR1 MDHEN and CDR2 SYDVKM come from the germline V gene. This chain's CDR3 is CASSLSLTQGIRGTDTQYF. The CDR3 DNA is TGTGCCAGCAGTTTAAGTTTAACCCAGGGTATAAGGGGCACAGATACGCAGTATTTT.

The gene calls are TRBV14 and TRBJ2-3; 11 bases are shared with TRBD2. From germline, CDR1 is SGHDN and CDR2 FVKESK. V lost 3 bases, J lost 2 bases, and 4 bases stayed unmatched. The length of the CDR3 is 16 residues. The CDR3 nucleotides are TGTGCCAGCAGCCACGGACTAGCGGGCTTCACAGATACGCAGTATTTT. Translated, it gives CASSHGLAGFTDTQYF.

V gene TRBV19 combines with J gene TRBJ1-5; TRBD1 matches 7 bases. CDR3 length: 14 residues. Germline V gene lookup returns CDR1 LNHDA and CDR2 SQIVND (reference sequence). V shed 4 bases and J 4 bases; nucleotides not matched to a gene: 4. CDR3 protein: CASSTRDRNQPQHF. As DNA, the CDR3 is TGTGCCAGTAGTACGAGGGACAGAAATCAGCCCCAGCATTTT.

CDR3 nucleotides: TGCGCCAGCAGCTTTCAGGGGCGCACAGATACGCAGTATTTT. Translation: CASSFQGRTDTQYF. The chain couples TRBV5-1 to TRBJ2-3, with D possibly matching TRBD1 (6 bases). CDR1 and CDR2 (germline): SGHRS, YFSETQ. V lost 2 bases, J lost 1 base, and 8 bases lay in between. CDR3 length equals 14 residues.